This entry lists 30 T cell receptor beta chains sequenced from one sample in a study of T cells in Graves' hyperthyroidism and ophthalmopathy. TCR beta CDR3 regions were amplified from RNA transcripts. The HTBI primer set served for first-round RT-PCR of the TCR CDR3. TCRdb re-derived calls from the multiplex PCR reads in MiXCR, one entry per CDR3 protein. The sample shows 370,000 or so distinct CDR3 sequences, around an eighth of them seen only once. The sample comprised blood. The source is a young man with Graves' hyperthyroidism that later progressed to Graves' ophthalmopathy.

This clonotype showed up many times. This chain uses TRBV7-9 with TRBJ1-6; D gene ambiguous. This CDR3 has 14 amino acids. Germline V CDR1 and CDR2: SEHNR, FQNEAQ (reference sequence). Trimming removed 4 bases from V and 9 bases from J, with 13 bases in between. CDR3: CASSWNQEGSPLHF. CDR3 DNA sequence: TGTGCCAGCAGCTGGAATCAGGAGGGTTCACCCCTCCACTTT.

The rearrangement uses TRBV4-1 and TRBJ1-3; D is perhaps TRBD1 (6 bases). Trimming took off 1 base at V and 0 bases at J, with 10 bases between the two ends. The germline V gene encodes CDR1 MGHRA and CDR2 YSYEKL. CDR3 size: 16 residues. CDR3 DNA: TGCGCCAGCAGCCAAGGAGGACAGAGCTCTGGAAACACCATATATTTT. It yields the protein CASSQGGQSSGNTIYF.

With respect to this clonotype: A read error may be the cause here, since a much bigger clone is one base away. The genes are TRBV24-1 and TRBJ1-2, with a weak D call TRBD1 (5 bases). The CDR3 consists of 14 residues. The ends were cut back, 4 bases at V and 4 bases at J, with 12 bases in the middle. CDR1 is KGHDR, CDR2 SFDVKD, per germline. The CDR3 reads CATSDSGTVYGYTF. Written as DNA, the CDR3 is TGTGCCACCAGTGACTCCGGGACCGTCTATGGCTACACCTTC.

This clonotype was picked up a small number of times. The CDR3 here is CASSLAPENTEAFF. In DNA, the CDR3 is TGTGCCAGCAGCTTAGCGCCAGAGAACACTGAAGCTTTCTTT. J is TRBJ1-1 and V is TRBV11-1; D is ambiguous. The ends were cut back, 0 bases at V and 1 base at J, with 6 bases in the middle. The V gene's germline CDR1 is SGHAT and CDR2 FQDESV (reference sequence). The CDR3 contains 14 residues.

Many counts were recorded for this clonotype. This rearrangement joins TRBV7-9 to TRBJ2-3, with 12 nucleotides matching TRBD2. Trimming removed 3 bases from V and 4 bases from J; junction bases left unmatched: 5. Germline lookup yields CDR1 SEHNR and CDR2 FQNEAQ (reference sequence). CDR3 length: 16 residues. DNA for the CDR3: TGTGCCAGCAGCTTTACTAGCGGGGGGATCTCAGATACGCAGTATTTT. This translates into CASSFTSGGISDTQYF.

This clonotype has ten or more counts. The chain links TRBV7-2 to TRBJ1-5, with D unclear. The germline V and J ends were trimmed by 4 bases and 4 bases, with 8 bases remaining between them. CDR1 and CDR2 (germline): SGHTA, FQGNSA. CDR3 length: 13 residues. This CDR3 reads CASSYQGNQPQHF. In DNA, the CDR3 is TGTGCCAGCAGCTATCAAGGGAATCAGCCCCAGCATTTT.

CDR3 DNA sequence: TGTGCCAGCTCACCAAAAGGACAGATGAACACTGAAGCTTTCTTT. This sequence encodes CASSPKGQMNTEAFF. The chain recombines TRBV18 with TRBJ1-1; D perhaps matches TRBD1 (6 bases). The CDR3 runs to 15 residues. Trimming left V 2 bases short and J 0 bases short, with 10 bases between. Per the germline V gene, CDR1 is KGHSH and CDR2 is LQKENI. Drawing the rest from reference TRBV18 and TRBJ1-1, the complete variable domain is NAGVMQNPRHLVRRRGQEARLRCSPMKGHSHVYWYRQLPEEGLKFMVYLQKENIIDESGMPKERFSAEFPKEGPSILRIQQVVRGDSAAYFCASSPKGQMNTEAFFGQGTRLTVV.

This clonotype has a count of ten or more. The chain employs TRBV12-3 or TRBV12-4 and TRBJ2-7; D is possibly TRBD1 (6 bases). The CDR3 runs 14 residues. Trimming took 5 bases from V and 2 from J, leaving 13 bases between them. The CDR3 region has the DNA TGTGCCAGCAGTCCTCCTGGACAGCCCTACGAGCAGTACTTC. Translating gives CASSPPGQPYEQYF.

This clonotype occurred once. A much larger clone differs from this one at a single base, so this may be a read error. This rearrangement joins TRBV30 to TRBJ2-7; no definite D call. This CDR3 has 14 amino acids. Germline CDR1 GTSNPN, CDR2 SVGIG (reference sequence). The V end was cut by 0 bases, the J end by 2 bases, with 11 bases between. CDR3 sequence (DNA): TGTGCCTGGAGTGTAAGAGGACCAGCCTACGAGCAGTACTTC. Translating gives CAWSVRGPAYEQYF.

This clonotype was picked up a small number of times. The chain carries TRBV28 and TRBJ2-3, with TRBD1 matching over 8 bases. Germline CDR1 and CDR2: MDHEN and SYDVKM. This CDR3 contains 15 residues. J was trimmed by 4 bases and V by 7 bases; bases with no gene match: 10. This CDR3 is CASTSDRDRADTQYF. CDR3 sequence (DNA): TGTGCCAGCACCTCGGACAGGGATCGGGCAGATACGCAGTATTTT.

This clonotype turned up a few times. The CDR3 sequence: CSLGIRGGHNEQFF. CDR3 in DNA: TGCAGCCTCGGGATCAGGGGGGGTCATAATGAGCAGTTCTTC. This chain connects TRBV29-1 to TRBJ2-1; D assignment may be TRBD1 or TRBD2 (7 bases each). Trimming cost V 8 bases and J 7 bases, with 21 bases left between them. Germline loops: CDR1 SQVTM, CDR2 ANQGSEA. This CDR3 spans 14 amino acids.

The CDR3 DNA follows: TGTGCCAGCAGTTCACAAGGCCGAGGGACCCAGCATTTT. It encodes CASSSQGRGTQHF. This rearrangement joins TRBV6-1 to TRBJ1-5; D ambiguous. The V gene lost 5 bases and the J gene lost 11 bases, with 16 bases spanning the gap. CDR3 length equals 13 residues. Per germline, CDR1 MNHNS and CDR2 SASEGT.

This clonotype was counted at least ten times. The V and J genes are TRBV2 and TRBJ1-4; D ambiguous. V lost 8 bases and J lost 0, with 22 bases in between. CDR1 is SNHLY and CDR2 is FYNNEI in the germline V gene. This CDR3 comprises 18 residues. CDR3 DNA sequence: TGTGCCAGCGGGTTTGTCGGCGACGGTCTTGCAACTAATGAAAAACTGTTTTTT. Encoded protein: CASGFVGDGLATNEKLFF.

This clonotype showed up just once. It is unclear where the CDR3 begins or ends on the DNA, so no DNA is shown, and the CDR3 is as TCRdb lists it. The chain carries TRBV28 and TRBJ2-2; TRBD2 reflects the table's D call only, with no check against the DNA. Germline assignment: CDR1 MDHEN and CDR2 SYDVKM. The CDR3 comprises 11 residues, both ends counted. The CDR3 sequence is CASSWAQGSVF.

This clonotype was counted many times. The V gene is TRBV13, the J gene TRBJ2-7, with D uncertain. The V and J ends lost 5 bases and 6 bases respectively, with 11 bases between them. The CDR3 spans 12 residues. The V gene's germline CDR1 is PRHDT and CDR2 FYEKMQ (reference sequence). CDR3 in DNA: TGTGCCAGCAGCCTGTCCCGCCGCGAGCAGTACTTC. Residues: CASSLSRREQYF.

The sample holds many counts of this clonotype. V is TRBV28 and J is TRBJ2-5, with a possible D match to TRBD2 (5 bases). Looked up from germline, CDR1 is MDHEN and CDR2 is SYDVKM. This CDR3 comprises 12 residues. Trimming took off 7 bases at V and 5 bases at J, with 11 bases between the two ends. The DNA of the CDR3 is TGTGCCAGCACCTTAAGAGGGGAGACCCAGTACTTC. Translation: CASTLRGETQYF.

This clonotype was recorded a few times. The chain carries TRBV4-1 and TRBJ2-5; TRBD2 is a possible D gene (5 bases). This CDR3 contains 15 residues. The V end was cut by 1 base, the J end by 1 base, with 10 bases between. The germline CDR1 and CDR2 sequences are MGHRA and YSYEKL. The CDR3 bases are TGCGCCAGCAGCCAAGTCTCTAGCCTCCAAGAGACCCAGTACTTC. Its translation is CASSQVSSLQETQYF.

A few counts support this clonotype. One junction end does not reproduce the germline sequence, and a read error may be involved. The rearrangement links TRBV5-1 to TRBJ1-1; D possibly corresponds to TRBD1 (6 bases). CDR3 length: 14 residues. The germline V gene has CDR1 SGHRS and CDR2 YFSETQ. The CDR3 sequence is CVSSLGGAETEAFF. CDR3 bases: TGCGTCAGCAGCTTAGGGGGGGCCGAAACTGAAGCTTTCTTT.

The CDR3 region is CASSFNRAGTRSGANVLTF. The CDR3 bases are TGTGCCAGCAGCTTCAATCGGGCAGGGACGCGCTCTGGGGCCAACGTCCTGACTTTC. The chain recombines TRBV7-9 with TRBJ2-6; D may match TRBD1 or TRBD2 (5 bases each). CDR1 is SEHNR and CDR2 is FQNEAQ in the germline V gene (reference sequence). This CDR3 region has 19 residues. Trimming took 3 bases from V and 0 from J, leaving 18 bases between them.

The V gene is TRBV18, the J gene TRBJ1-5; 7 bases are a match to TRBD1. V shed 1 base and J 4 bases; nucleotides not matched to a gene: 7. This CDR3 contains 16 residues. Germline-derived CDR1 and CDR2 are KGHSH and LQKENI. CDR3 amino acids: CASSPLPGTVNQPQHF. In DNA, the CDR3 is TGTGCCAGCTCACCACTGCCCGGGACAGTGAATCAGCCCCAGCATTTT.

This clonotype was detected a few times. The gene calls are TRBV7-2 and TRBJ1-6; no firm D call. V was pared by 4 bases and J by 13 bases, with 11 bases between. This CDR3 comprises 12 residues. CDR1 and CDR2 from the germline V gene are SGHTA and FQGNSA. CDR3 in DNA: TGTGCCAGCAGCTCGACCGTGCATCCCCTCCACTTT. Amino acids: CASSSTVHPLHF.

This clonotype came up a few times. The CDR3 DNA follows: TGCGCCAGCAGCTTGGTCAGGGGATATGAGCAGTTCTTC. It codes for CASSLVRGYEQFF. The chain combines TRBV5-1 with TRBJ2-1; D perhaps matches TRBD1 (6 bases). Between the trimmed V and J ends, which lost 0 bases and 8 bases, there was a span of 9 bases. CDR3 size: 13 residues. In germline, CDR1 is SGHRS, CDR2 YFSETQ. The full variable domain, rest sourced from reference TRBV5-1 and TRBJ2-1, is KAGVTQTPRYLIKTRGQQVTLSCSPISGHRSVSWYQQTPGQGLQFLFEYFSETQRNKGNFPGRFSGRQFSNSRSEMNVSTLELGDSALYLCASSLVRGYEQFFGPGTRLTVL.

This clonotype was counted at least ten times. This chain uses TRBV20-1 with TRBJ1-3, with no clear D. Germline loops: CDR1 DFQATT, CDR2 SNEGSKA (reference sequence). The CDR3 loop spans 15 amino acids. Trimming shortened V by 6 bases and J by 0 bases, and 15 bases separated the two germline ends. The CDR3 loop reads CSALPEASSGNTIYF. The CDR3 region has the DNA TGCAGTGCCCTTCCGGAGGCTAGCTCTGGAAACACCATATATTTT.

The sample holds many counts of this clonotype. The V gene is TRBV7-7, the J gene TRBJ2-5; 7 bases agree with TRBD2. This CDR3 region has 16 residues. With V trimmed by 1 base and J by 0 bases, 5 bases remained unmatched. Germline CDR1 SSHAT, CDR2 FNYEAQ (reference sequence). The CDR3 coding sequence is TGTGCCAGCAGCTTAGAGATGGGGGGGTACCAAGAGACCCAGTACTTC. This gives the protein CASSLEMGGYQETQYF.

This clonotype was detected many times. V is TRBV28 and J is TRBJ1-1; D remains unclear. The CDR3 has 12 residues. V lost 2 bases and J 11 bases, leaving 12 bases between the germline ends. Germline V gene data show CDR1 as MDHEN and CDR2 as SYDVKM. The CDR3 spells CASSLIGNGAFF. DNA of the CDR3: TGTGCCAGCAGTTTAATCGGGAATGGGGCTTTCTTT.

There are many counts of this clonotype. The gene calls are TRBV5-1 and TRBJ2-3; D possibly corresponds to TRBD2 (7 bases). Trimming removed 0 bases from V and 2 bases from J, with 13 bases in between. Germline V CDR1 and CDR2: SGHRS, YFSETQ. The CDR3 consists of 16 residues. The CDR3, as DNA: TGCGCCAGCAGCTTGGCGGCGGGGGCCCCCACAGATACGCAGTATTTT. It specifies CASSLAAGAPTDTQYF.

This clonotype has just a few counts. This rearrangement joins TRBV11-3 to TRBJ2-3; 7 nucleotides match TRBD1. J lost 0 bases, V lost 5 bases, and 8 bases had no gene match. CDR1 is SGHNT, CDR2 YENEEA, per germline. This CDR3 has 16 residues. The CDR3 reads CASSPQDRWSTDTQYF. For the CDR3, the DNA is TGTGCCAGCAGCCCCCAGGACAGGTGGAGCACAGATACGCAGTATTTT.

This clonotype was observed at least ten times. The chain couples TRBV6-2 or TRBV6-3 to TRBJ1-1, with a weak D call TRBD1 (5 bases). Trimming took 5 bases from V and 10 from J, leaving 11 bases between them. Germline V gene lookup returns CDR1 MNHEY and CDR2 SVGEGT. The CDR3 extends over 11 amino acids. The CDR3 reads CASSQGTVAFF. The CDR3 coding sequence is TGTGCCAGCAGTCAAGGGACGGTAGCTTTCTTT.

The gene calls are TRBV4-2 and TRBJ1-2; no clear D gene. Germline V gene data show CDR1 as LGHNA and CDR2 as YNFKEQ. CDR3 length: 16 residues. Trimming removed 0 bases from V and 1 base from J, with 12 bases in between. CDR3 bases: TGTGCCAGCAGCCAAGATCCCGACGCGGGTAACTATGGCTACACCTTC. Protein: CASSQDPDAGNYGYTF.

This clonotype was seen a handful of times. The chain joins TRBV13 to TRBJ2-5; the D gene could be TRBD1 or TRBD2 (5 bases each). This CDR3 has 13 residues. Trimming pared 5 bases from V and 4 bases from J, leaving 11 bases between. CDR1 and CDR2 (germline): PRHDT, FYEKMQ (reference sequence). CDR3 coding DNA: TGTGCCAGCAGCCCACGGGACGGAGAGACCCAGTACTTC. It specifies CASSPRDGETQYF.